This T cell receptor beta chain is from a study of cytomegalovirus exposure and HLA in healthy donors (TCRdb year 2017). General notes on the study: A later analysis indicated that the 90 to 150 validation repertoires were generated on the platform also employed for the 650 to 850 repertoires of the first cohort. The aim of the study was to test whether cataloging public T cell receptors could identify signatures of past pathogen exposure. A separate validation cohort of over 95 different subjects was used in addition to the roughly 670-subject first cohort. High-throughput TCR immunosequencing, statistical association of individual TCRs with disease status, and machine learning were combined to predict cytomegalovirus infection status.

Separate from the approximately 730-subject first cohort, the validation cohort of about 130 subjects was the group to which the donors belonged. Library construction relied on the immunoSEQ multiplex PCR assay. As for the original processing: A statistical classification framework was developed to diagnose cytomegalovirus status using the catalog of TCR beta chain sequences. TCRdb provides this immuneACCESS table in a form limited to in-frame rearrangements. Some clones are lacking; in checked studies, under half of them reflect an unresolved V gene, and why the rest are absent is not known. V, J and clone size derive from that table, while D and trimming were established from the DNA sequence. The sample profile shows about 160,000 clones; 89% of them were found once. The ten largest account for 10% of the sample. The CDR3 runs 15 amino acids, cysteine and phenylalanine included. CDR3 DNA is the only sequence kept; it has 45 bases, read in frame from the first base. Via the germline V gene (reference sequence), CDR1 is MNHEY and CDR2 SMNVEV. V is clipped by 3 bases and J by 5 bases, and the sequence between their germline boundaries is 17 bases long.

General study outcomes and caveats: A total of 150 or so TCR beta chains were listed by the study as associated with cytomegalovirus. A later analysis found that TCRs clustered in the first cohort also tended to co-occur in the roughly 120 validation repertoires, with approximately 95% of cluster scores above 0. The classifier was reported to diagnose cytomegalovirus status with high specificity and sensitivity in both the original and validation cohorts. In vitro tests confirmed that a few of the cytomegalovirus-associated TCR beta chains recognize cytomegalovirus antigens. Across donors, most TCR sequences were observed very rarely, whereas some public TCRs were present in many individuals. According to the authors, the approach could potentially be generalized to other disease states and immunological phenotypes. All 120 or so repertoires were used to score co-occurrence in the validation cohort in a later analysis, because that analysis had no HLA typing for the cohort.

The table lists this clone with a few counts. Its antigen remains undetermined. Base quality data are lacking; no much larger clone is found one base away. In this chain, TRBV27 is recombined with TRBJ2-7; the D gene is perhaps TRBD2, from 5 matching bases. The clonotype was recovered from a woman aged 18-35 years in good health and CMV-seropositive. Sequencing was performed on PBMCs. The bases read TGTGCCAGCAGTTTCTCGGCTAGGCTCGGGGACGAGCAGTACTTC. It is translated as CASSFSARLGDEQYF.